The present T cell receptor beta chain was sequenced within a study of blood T cell repertoires in COVID-19. Study-wide background: The samples span acute and convalescent COVID-19 from the United States, Italy and Spain. Nucleic acid was either cDNA or gDNA, and it came from T cells, B-cell-depleted T cells, or PBMCs.

Sequenced by immunoSEQ multiplex PCR; TCRdb stores in-frame clones only, minus some. This sample has 150,000 to 200,000 clones; roughly 84% occur once, and the top ten carry 15% to 20%. Germline V gene data show CDR1 as MNHNS and CDR2 as SASEGT. The V end was cut by 2 bases, the J end by 8 bases, with 18 bases between. This CDR3 spans 16 amino acids. Those enrolled, adults aged roughly 18 to 90 years, came from under 25 US areas. Donors in Cohort 3 who had recovered were those with two negative PCRs, healthcare professional clearance, or resolution of their symptoms. The source of this sequence is a man in his sixties who had recovered from COVID-19. The chain is built from TRBV6-1 and TRBJ1-4; D not resolved. The sequenced sample was PBMCs or T cells enriched from blood (not recorded which). CDR3 coding DNA: TGTGCCAGCAGTGAACCGGGGAGAGGCCGGTGGGAAAAACTGTTTTTT. It codes for CASSEPGRGRWEKLFF.